This TCR beta chain is drawn from a study of T cells in Graves' hyperthyroidism and ophthalmopathy. From germline, CDR1 is LGHNA and CDR2 YNFKEQ. V was clipped by 0 bases and J by 6 bases, with 11 bases between them. The CDR3 extends over 14 amino acids. Researchers amplified the TCR beta CDR3 regions from RNA transcripts. HTBI primers were employed in a first-round RT-PCR of the TCR CDR3. TCRdb re-called the multiplex PCR reads through MiXCR, storing one row per CDR3 protein. In the table there are hundreds of thousands of distinct CDR3 sequences, 38% of which are singletons. Patients aged 18 to 65 had newly diagnosed hyperthyroidism lasting under 2 months. This clonotype was observed a handful of times.

The chain links TRBV4-2 to TRBJ1-2, with D perhaps TRBD1 (5 bases). Sequencing was done on a sample of blood. The sequence derives from a man aged 18-30 years with Graves' hyperthyroidism. The CDR3 region is CASSQEGGRDGYTF. CDR3 sequence (DNA): TGTGCCAGCAGCCAAGAGGGGGGAAGGGATGGCTACACCTTC.